The clone carrying this T cell receptor beta chain was seen repeatedly, ten times or more. Its antigen is unidentified. The data are from a study of CD8 T cells in ankylosing spondylitis. A quantitative 5'-RACE method, one with molecular barcodes, was used to make TCR beta libraries. TCRdb re-derived calls from the 5' RACE reads in MiXCR, one entry per CDR3 protein. The sample comprises fewer than 450,000 distinct CDR3 sequences, roughly 17% of which are singletons, and just over 1% rests with the top ten. The CDR3 is made up of 15 amino acids. Germline V gene lookup returns CDR1 SEHNR and CDR2 FQNEAQ (reference sequence). The V segment lost 2 bases and the J segment 2 bases; nucleotides outside the gene matches: 4. Overall study findings and caveats: Ankylosing spondylitis blood appeared to be characterized by a TCR beta motif of about 8 highly homologous variants. Disease-linked clones bore a CD8+ phenotype and were relatively rare in peripheral blood. There was reportedly significant enrichment of clones that were disease-linked in matched ankylosing spondylitis synovial fluid.

This TCR was sampled from a male donor with ankylosing spondylitis. The sample consisted of blood, either unsorted or a sorted T cell fraction (not recorded which). This chain uses TRBV7-9 with TRBJ2-7; 9 bases line up with TRBD1. CDR3 residues: CASSLRTGGPYEQYF. CDR3 sequence (DNA): TGTGCCAGCAGCTTAAGAACAGGGGGCCCCTACGAGCAGTACTTC.